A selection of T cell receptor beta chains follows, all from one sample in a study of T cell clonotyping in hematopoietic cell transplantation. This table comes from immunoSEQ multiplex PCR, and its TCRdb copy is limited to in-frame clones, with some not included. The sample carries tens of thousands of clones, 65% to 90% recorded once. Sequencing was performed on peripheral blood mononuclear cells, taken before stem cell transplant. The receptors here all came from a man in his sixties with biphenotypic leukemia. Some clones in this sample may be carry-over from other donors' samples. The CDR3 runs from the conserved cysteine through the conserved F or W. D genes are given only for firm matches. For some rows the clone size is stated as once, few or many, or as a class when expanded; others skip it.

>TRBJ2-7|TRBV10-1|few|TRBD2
TGCGCCAGCAGCGATTGGACTAGCGGATACGAGCAGTACTTC
CASSDWTSGYEQYF
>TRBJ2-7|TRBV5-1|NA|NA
TGCGCCAGCAGCTTGGGGCACGGGAGAGTTTACGAGCAGTACTTC
CASSLGHGRVYEQYF
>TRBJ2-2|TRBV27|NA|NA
TGTGCCAGCAGTCTGAGCCGGGACAAGGGCTACACCGGGGAGCTGTTTTTT
CASSLSRDKGYTGELFF
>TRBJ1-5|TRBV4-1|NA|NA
TGCGCCAGCAGCCAAGTTGACTATAGCAATCAGCCCCAGCATTTT
CASSQVDYSNQPQHF
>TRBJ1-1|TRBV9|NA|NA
TGTGCCAGCAGCGTGGACCCCGGGAGTACGAACACTGAAGCTTTCTTT
CASSVDPGSTNTEAFF
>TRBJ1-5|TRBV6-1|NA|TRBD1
TGTGCCAGCAGTGAGAGGGACAGGATACCTAATCAGCCCCAGCATTTT
CASSERDRIPNQPQHF
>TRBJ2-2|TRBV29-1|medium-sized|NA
TGCAGCGTTGACCGGGAAGGGGAAACCGGGGAGCTGTTTTTT
CSVDREGETGELFF
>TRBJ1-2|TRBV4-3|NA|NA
TGCGCCAGCAGCCAAGATCTGTCCTATGGCTACACCTTC
CASSQDLSYGYTF
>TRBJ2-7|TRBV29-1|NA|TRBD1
TGCAGCGTAAGGGACAGGACCCACCATCAAGAGCAGTACTTC
CSVRDRTHHQEQYF
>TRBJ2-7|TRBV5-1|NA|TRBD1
TGCGCCAGCAGTTTCCGGGACAGGGGGCTGGAGCAGTACTTC
CASSFRDRGLEQYF
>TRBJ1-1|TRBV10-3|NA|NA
TGTGCCATCGAATCTCCCCTTTCAGGGAGGTCTTTCTTT
CAIESPLSGRSFF
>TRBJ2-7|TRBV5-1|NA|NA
TGCGCCAGCAGCTCCCCAGGGACCGAGCAGTACTTC
CASSSPGTEQYF
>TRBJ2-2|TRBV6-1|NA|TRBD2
TGTGCCAGCAGTGAAGCGCTTCGAGGGAGGGCGGACACCGGGGAGCTGTTTTTT
CASSEALRGRADTGELFF
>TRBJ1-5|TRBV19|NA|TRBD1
TGTGCCAGTATCGACAGGGGCAATCAGCCCCAGCATTTT
CASIDRGNQPQHF
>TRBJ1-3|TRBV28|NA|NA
TGTGCCAGCAGTTTAGTGGTAGGGCAGAACTCTGGAAACACCATATATTTT
CASSLVVGQNSGNTIYF
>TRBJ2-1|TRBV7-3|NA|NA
TGTGCCAGCAGCTTAAGTCCAGAAGACTACAATGAGCAGTTCTTC
CASSLSPEDYNEQFF
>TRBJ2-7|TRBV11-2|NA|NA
TGTGCCAGCAGCCCCAGCCCTGACAGTATGAACGAGCAGTACTTC
CASSPSPDSMNEQYF
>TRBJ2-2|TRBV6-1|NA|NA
TGTGCCAGCAGTCAGGGGAGGGACACCGGGGAGCTGTTTTTT
CASSQGRDTGELFF
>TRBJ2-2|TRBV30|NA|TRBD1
TGTGCCTGGAGTGGGACAGGGTCTATCATCGGGGAGCTGTTTTTT
CAWSGTGSIIGELFF
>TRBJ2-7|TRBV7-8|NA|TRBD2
TGTGCCAGCAGCTTCCGGACTAGCGGGAGGCAAGTCTCCTACGAGCAGTACTTC
CASSFRTSGRQVSYEQYF
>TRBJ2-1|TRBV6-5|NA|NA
TGTGCCAGCAGTTACTTTAATGAGCAGTTCTTC
CASSYFNEQFF
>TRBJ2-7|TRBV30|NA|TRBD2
TGTGCCCGGGGACTAGGGGGGAGCGAGCAGTACTTC
CARGLGGSEQYF
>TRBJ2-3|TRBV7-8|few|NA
TGTGCCAGCAGCTTGGTTAAGACAGATACGCAGTATTTT
CASSLVKTDTQYF
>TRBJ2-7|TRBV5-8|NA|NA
TGTGCCAGCAGCTTTTCCACCTACGAGCAGTACTTC
CASSFSTYEQYF
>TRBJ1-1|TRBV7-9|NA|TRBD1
TGTGCCAGCAGCTCACTCTACTCACAGGGGCAGGCTTTCTTT
CASSSLYSQGQAFF
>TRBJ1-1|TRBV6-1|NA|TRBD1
TGTGCCAGCTTTTTGACAGGGGGGCGAGCTTTCTTT
CASFLTGGRAFF
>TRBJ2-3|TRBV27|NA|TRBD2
TGTGCCAGCAGTCTTGCTCAACCTAGCGGGAGCTCAGATACGCAGTATTTT
CASSLAQPSGSSDTQYF
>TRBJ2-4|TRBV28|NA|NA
TGTGCCAGCAGTTTATCACCCGGGACGGGGGACATTCAGTACTTC
CASSLSPGTGDIQYF
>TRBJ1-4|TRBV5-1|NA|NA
TGCGCCAGCAGCTTTCGACCAGGGAGCAATGAAAAACTGTTTTTT
CASSFRPGSNEKLFF
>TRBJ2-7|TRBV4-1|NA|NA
TGCGCCAGCAGCCAAGAGGGGGAGGGGGGTGAGCAGTACTTC
CASSQEGEGGEQYF
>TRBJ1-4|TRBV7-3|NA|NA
TGTGCCAGCAGCCTTTGGGGTGGAGAAAAACTGTTTTTT
CASSLWGGEKLFF
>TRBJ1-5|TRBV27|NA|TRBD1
TGTGCCACGGGCCTACAGGGGGTCAATCAGCCCCAGCATTTT
CATGLQGVNQPQHF
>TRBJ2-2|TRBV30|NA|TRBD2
TGTGCCTGGACAGGGAGGGCGGACACCGGGGAGCTGTTTTTT
CAWTGRADTGELFF
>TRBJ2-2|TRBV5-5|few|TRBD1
TGTGCCAGCAGCTTGTACACAGGGGGTGACACCGGGGAGCTGTTTTTT
CASSLYTGGDTGELFF
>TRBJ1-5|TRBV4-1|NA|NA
TGCGCCAGCAGCCGAGGGAGCGCCGAAGATCAGCCCCAGCATTTT
CASSRGSAEDQPQHF
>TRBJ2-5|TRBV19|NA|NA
TGTGCCAGCCGCCTGGCGGACGGGAGTCACGAGACCCAGTACTTC
CASRLADGSHETQYF
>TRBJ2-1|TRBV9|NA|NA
TGTGCCAGCAGCGTAGAGGTTCACAGTTACAATGAGCAGTTCTTC
CASSVEVHSYNEQFF
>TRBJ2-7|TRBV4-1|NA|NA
TGCGCCAGCAGCCAAGATCTGGTTGCCTACGAGCAGTACTTC
CASSQDLVAYEQYF
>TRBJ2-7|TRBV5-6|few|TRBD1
TGTGCCAGCAGCGGGACAGGGTCCAGGAACGAGCAGTACTTC
CASSGTGSRNEQYF
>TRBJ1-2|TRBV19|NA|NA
TGTGCCAGTAGCCCCGATGGCAGGGCTATTTATGGCTACACCTTC
CASSPDGRAIYGYTF
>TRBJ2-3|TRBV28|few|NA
TGTGCCAGCAGCCCGGTCAGGGGTACGCAGTATTTT
CASSPVRGTQYF
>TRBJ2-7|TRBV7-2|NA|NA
TGTGCCAGCAGCTTAGAAACGGCGGCCAGCTCCTACGAGCAGTACTTC
CASSLETAASSYEQYF
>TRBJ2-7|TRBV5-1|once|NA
TGCGCCAGCAACCCGGGTAATGGCCCCTACGAGCAGTACTTC
CASNPGNGPYEQYF
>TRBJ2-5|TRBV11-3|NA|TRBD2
TGTGCCAGCAGCTTAAGGGCTAGCGGGAGCTTGGGCCAAGAGACCCAGTACTTC
CASSLRASGSLGQETQYF